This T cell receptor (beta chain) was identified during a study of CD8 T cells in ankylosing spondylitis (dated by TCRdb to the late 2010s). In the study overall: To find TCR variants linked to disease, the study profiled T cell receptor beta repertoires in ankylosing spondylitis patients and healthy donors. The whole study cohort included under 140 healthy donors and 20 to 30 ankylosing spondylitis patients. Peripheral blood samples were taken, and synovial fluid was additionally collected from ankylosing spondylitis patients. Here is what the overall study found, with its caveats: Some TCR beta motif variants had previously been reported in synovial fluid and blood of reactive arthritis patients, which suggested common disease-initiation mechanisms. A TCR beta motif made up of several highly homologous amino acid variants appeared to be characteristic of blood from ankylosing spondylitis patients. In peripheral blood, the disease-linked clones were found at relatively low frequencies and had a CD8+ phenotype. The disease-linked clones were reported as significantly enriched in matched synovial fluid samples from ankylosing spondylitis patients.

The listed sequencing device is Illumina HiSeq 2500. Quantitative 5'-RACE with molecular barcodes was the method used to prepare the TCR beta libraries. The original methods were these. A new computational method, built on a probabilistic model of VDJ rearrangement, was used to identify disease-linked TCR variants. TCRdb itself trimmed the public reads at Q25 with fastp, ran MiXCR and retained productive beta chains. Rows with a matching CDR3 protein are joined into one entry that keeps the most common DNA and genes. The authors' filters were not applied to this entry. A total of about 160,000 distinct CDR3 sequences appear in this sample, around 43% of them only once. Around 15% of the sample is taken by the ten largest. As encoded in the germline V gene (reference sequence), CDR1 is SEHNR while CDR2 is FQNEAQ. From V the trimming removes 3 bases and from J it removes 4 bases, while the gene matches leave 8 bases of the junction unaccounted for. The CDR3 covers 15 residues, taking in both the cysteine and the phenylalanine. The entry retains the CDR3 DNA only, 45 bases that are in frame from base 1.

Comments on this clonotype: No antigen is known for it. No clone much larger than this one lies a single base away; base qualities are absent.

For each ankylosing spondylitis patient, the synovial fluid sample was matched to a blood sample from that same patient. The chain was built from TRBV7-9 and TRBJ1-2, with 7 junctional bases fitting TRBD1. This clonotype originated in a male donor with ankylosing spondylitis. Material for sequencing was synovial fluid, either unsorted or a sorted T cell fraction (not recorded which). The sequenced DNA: TGTGCCAGCAGCTTGCGGGACAGCCGACCCTATGGCTACACCTTC. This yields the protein CASSLRDSRPYGYTF.